This is a list of T cell receptor beta chains from one sample in a study of regulatory T cells in long-lasting Graves disease. From the multiplex PCR reads, TCRdb called clonotypes with MiXCR, one entry per CDR3 protein. Counted here are around 250,000 distinct CDR3 sequences, roughly a fifth occurring once; the ten biggest clones make up around 13%. The sample here was peripheral blood mononuclear cells (PBMCs), taken at new diagnosis, from a patient treated with antithyroid drugs. The origin of the receptors is a female donor with Graves disease. The CDR3 runs from the conserved cysteine through the conserved F or W. The order of the fields is D gene, clone size, V gene, J gene, CDR3 protein, CDR3 DNA. The D gene is left open where the match is weak. Size tells how often a clone was seen (once, few, many) or the class of an expanded clone, and some rows leave it out.

.,many,TRBV20-1,TRBJ2-3,CSARDPRTDTDTQYF,TGCAGTGCTAGAGATCCCCGGACGGACACAGATACGCAGTATTTT
.,few,TRBV19,TRBJ1-1,CASSEDMSTEAFF,TGTGCCAGTAGCGAGGACATGAGCACTGAAGCTTTCTTT
TRBD2,many,TRBV6-5,TRBJ2-5,CASSYPGRGETQYF,TGTGCCAGCAGTTACCCAGGGCGGGGGGAGACCCAGTACTTC
TRBD2,.,TRBV7-3,TRBJ2-5,CASSSVAGGGETQYF,TGTGCCAGCAGCTCCGTAGCGGGGGGCGGGGAGACCCAGTACTTC
TRBD2,many,TRBV29-1,TRBJ2-3,CSVGGVLAGGPSDTQYF,TGCAGCGTTGGAGGTGTTTTGGCGGGAGGGCCCTCGGATACGCAGTATTTT
.,many,TRBV4-3,TRBJ2-3,CASSQGGRGSTDTQYF,TGCGCCAGCAGCCAAGGGGGCAGGGGTAGCACAGATACGCAGTATTTT
TRBD2,many,TRBV20-1,TRBJ2-1,CSARVAGVSYNEQFF,TGCAGTGCTAGGGTCGCGGGAGTATCCTACAATGAGCAGTTCTTC
.,.,TRBV19,TRBJ1-1,CASSRQDTEAFF,TGTGCCAGTAGCCGACAAGATACTGAAGCTTTCTTT
TRBD1,.,TRBV7-2,TRBJ2-2,CASSPLGLGTGDGELFF,TGTGCCAGCAGCCCACTTGGGCTTGGGACAGGGGACGGGGAGCTGTTTTTT
TRBD1,many,TRBV10-3,TRBJ1-5,CAISERQGGQPQHF,TGTGCCATCAGTGAGCGACAGGGGGGTCAGCCCCAGCATTTT
TRBD2,many,TRBV2,TRBJ2-1,CASKASGGSSYNEQFF,TGTGCCAGCAAGGCTAGCGGGGGGAGCTCCTACAATGAGCAGTTCTTC
.,many,TRBV4-1,TRBJ2-4,CASSQALSAAKNIQYF,TGCGCCAGCAGCCAAGCTCTCAGCGCAGCCAAAAACATTCAGTACTTC
.,many,TRBV5-1,TRBJ1-3,CASRGSGNTIYF,TGCGCCAGCAGGGGCAGTGGAAACACCATATATTTT
.,.,TRBV6-1,TRBJ2-6,CASSTTTFGANVLTF,TGTGCCAGCAGCACTACAACTTTTGGGGCCAACGTCCTGACTTTC
.,few,TRBV20-1,TRBJ1-5,CSATAPAGDNQPQHF,TGCAGTGCTACAGCGCCCGCGGGGGATAATCAGCCCCAGCATTTT
.,.,TRBV6-2/TRBV6-3,TRBJ2-2,CASLLWDTGELFF,TGTGCCAGCCTTCTATGGGATACCGGGGAGCTGTTTTTT
.,.,TRBV7-9,TRBJ1-2,CASSSTRYGYTF,TGTGCCAGCAGCTCTACCCGATATGGCTACACCTTC
TRBD1,many,TRBV11-2,TRBJ2-7,CASSLGAGGLYEQYF,TGTGCCAGCAGCTTAGGGGCAGGGGGCTTGTACGAGCAGTACTTC
TRBD1,many,TRBV11-2,TRBJ2-5,CASSPWDSSIGETQYF,TGTGCCAGCAGCCCTTGGGACAGCTCTATTGGAGAGACCCAGTACTTC
TRBD1,once,TRBV9,TRBJ2-3,CASSDLARGNTQYF,TGTGCCAGCAGCGATTTGGCCAGGGGGAATACGCAGTATTTT
.,many,TRBV20-1,TRBJ1-2,CSASGGDPCTF,TGCAGTGCTAGTGGGGGTGACCCTTGCACCTTC
TRBD1,many,TRBV18,TRBJ2-7,CASSPPGTVYEQYF,TGTGCCAGCTCACCACCAGGGACAGTCTACGAGCAGTACTTC
TRBD1,many,TRBV20-1,TRBJ1-2,CSAKPWTGSNRVGYTF,TGCAGTGCTAAACCTTGGACAGGGTCGAATAGGGTTGGCTACACCTTC
.,.,TRBV7-2,TRBJ1-5,CASSLTGESPQHF,TGTGCCAGCAGCTTGACAGGCGAGTCGCCCCAGCATTTT
.,.,TRBV9,TRBJ2-6,CASSVAHGANVLTF,TGTGCCAGCAGCGTAGCTCATGGGGCCAACGTCCTGACTTTC
TRBD1,many,TRBV7-7,TRBJ2-5,CASRVTGEETQYF,TGTGCCAGCAGGGTTACAGGGGAAGAGACCCAGTACTTC
TRBD2,.,TRBV25-1,TRBJ2-3,CASSGLAGATDTQYF,TGTGCCAGCAGTGGTCTAGCGGGGGCCACAGATACGCAGTATTTT
.,many,TRBV2,TRBJ2-3,CASRQGSDTQYF,TGTGCCAGCAGGCAGGGGTCAGATACGCAGTATTTT
.,many,TRBV2,TRBJ2-2,CASKGDTNTGELFF,TGTGCCAGCAAGGGGGACACCAACACCGGGGAGCTGTTTTTT
.,many,TRBV4-1,TRBJ2-7,CASSQEGRASSYEQYF,TGCGCCAGCAGCCAAGAAGGCAGGGCAAGCTCCTACGAGCAGTACTTC
TRBD2,many,TRBV7-2,TRBJ2-1,CASSLALGGGKGNEQFF,TGTGCCAGCAGCTTAGCGCTGGGGGGGGGTAAAGGCAATGAGCAGTTCTTC
.,many,TRBV2,TRBJ1-1,CASEQGRAATEAFF,TGTGCCAGTGAACAGGGACGGGCGGCCACTGAAGCTTTCTTT
TRBD1,.,TRBV7-2,TRBJ2-1,CASSSGQGDKQFF,TGTGCCAGCAGCTCGGGACAGGGAGATAAGCAGTTCTTC
TRBD2,few,TRBV5-4,TRBJ2-1,CASSSGGARDNEQFF,TGTGCCAGCAGCTCCGGGGGGGCCAGGGACAATGAGCAGTTCTTC
TRBD1,many,TRBV9,TRBJ2-2,CASSPRQGDTGELFF,TGTGCCAGCAGCCCGAGACAGGGGGACACCGGGGAGCTGTTTTTT
TRBD2,many,TRBV27,TRBJ2-1,CASSTRTSGGVYNEQFF,TGTGCCAGCAGTACGCGGACTAGCGGGGGGGTATACAATGAGCAGTTCTTC
.,many,TRBV2,TRBJ1-5,CASSARVRQPQHF,TGTGCCAGCAGTGCCCGGGTAAGGCAGCCCCAGCATTTT
TRBD1,.,TRBV2,TRBJ2-3,CASSDRDRYTDTQYF,TGTGCCAGCAGTGACCGGGACAGATACACAGATACGCAGTATTTT
.,many,TRBV20-1,TRBJ2-5,CSARGPLQETQYF,TGCAGTGCTAGGGGTCCTCTACAAGAGACCCAGTACTTC
.,many,TRBV7-8,TRBJ2-3,CASSFLLEDTQYF,TGTGCCAGCAGCTTTCTTCTAGAAGATACGCAGTATTTT
TRBD1,many,TRBV28,TRBJ2-2,CASRRQGGKTGELFF,TGTGCCAGCAGGAGACAGGGGGGAAAAACCGGGGAGCTGTTTTTT
TRBD1,many,TRBV20-1,TRBJ2-7,CSARGGNRGYEQYF,TGCAGTGCTAGAGGGGGGAACAGGGGCTACGAGCAGTACTTC
.,many,TRBV5-8,TRBJ1-2,CASSLEEGRNYGYTF,TGTGCCAGCAGCTTGGAAGAGGGAAGAAACTATGGCTACACCTTC
TRBD2,many,TRBV10-3,TRBJ2-1,CAISEVLAGGQFF,TGTGCCATCAGTGAGGTGCTAGCGGGAGGTCAGTTCTTC
TRBD1,many,TRBV5-1,TRBJ2-5,CASSYRQGAMGETQYF,TGCGCCAGCAGCTACCGACAGGGGGCGATGGGTGAGACCCAGTACTTC
TRBD1,many,TRBV13,TRBJ2-7,CASSPGTGISYEQYF,TGTGCCAGCAGCCCCGGGACAGGGATTTCCTACGAGCAGTACTTC
.,few,TRBV9,TRBJ2-2,CASSVGTKNTGELFF,TGTGCCAGCAGCGTAGGGACAAAGAACACCGGGGAGCTGTTTTTT
.,.,TRBV11-3,TRBJ1-2,CASGEDGYTF,TGTGCCAGCGGCGAGGATGGCTACACCTTC
.,many,TRBV19,TRBJ2-5,CASSNPGTRSETQYF,TGTGCCAGTAGTAATCCAGGGACGCGTAGTGAGACCCAGTACTTC
TRBD1,.,TRBV19,TRBJ1-2,CASSMSAGTGYGYTF,TGTGCCAGTAGTATGTCAGCTGGGACAGGGTATGGCTACACCTTC
.,many,TRBV11-2,TRBJ2-3,CATKGATDTQYF,TGTGCCACTAAAGGGGCCACAGATACGCAGTATTTT
TRBD1,.,TRBV7-9,TRBJ2-7,CASSPGDRVHEQYF,TGTGCCAGCAGCCCCGGGGACAGGGTCCACGAGCAGTACTTC
.,many,TRBV9,TRBJ2-3,CASSPGGAGSTDTQYF,TGTGCCAGCAGCCCAGGGGGGGCAGGGAGCACAGATACGCAGTATTTT
TRBD2,few,TRBV14,TRBJ2-7,CASSQAAAGVYEQYF,TGTGCCAGCAGCCAAGCAGCAGCGGGGGTGTACGAGCAGTACTTC